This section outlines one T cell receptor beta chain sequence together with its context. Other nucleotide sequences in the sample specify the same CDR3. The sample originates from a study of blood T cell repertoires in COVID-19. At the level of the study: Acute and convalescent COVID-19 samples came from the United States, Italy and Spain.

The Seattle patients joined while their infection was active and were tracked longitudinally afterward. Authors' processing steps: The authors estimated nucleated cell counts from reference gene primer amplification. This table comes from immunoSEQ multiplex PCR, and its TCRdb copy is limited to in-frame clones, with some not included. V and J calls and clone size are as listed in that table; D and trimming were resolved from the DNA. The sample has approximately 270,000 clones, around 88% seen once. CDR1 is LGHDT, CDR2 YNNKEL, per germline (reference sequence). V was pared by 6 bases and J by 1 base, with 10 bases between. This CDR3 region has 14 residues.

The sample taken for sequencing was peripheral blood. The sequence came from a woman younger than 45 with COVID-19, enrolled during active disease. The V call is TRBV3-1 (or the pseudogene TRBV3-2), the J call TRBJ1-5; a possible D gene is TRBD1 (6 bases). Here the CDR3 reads CASSQGSSNQPQHF. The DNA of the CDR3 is TGTGCCAGCAGTCAGGGGAGCAGCAATCAGCCCCAGCATTTT.